Described below is a single T cell receptor (beta chain) sequence and its context. Its antigen remains unknown. The data originate from a study of shared clonotypes between healthy human individuals. Study results and caveats: Non-shared clonotypes had lower generation probabilities than those shared by all four donors.

The CDR3 has 16 amino acids. The ends lost 6 bases at V and 15 bases at J; junction bases unmatched: 21. Method: immunoSEQ multiplex PCR; TCRdb's copy keeps in-frame clones and lacks some. This sample has fewer than 2.5 million clones, with 93% found just once. It was into CD45RA+ naive and CD45RA-negative memory subsets that the CD4+ cells were split. This sequence joins TRBV23-1 and TRBJ2-1; TRBD2 matches 9 bases. TRBV23-1 is an open reading frame, and its role is uncertain. Material for sequencing was naive CD4+ T cells from PBMCs. Subset noted: CD45RA+ positively selected. This receptor was identified in a man between 18 and 35 years old in good health. Some clones in this sample may be carry-over from other donors' samples. The CDR3 sequence is CASRMSLSLAGPWRFF. In DNA, the CDR3 is TGCGCCAGCAGAATGAGTTTGAGTCTAGCGGGGCCTTGGCGGTTCTTC.